This entry concerns a single TCR beta chain. These data are taken from a study of blood T cell repertoires in COVID-19. The ends were cut back, 3 bases at V and 8 bases at J, with 18 bases in the middle. Germline loops: CDR1 SGHRS, CDR2 YFSETQ. The CDR3 runs 15 residues. TCRdb's table, derived via immunoSEQ multiplex PCR, lists solely in-frame clones and lacks some. The table includes around 100,000 clones, roughly four fifths detected once. The TCR sequence derives from a man in his sixties with acute or convalescent COVID-19. The sample consisted of peripheral blood. This rearrangement joins TRBV5-1 to TRBJ2-1; TRBD2 might be the D (5 bases). The CDR3 nucleotides read TGCGCCAGCAGCTGGACTCGGGGAGATGTGGATGAGCAGTTCTTC. It encodes CASSWTRGDVDEQFF.